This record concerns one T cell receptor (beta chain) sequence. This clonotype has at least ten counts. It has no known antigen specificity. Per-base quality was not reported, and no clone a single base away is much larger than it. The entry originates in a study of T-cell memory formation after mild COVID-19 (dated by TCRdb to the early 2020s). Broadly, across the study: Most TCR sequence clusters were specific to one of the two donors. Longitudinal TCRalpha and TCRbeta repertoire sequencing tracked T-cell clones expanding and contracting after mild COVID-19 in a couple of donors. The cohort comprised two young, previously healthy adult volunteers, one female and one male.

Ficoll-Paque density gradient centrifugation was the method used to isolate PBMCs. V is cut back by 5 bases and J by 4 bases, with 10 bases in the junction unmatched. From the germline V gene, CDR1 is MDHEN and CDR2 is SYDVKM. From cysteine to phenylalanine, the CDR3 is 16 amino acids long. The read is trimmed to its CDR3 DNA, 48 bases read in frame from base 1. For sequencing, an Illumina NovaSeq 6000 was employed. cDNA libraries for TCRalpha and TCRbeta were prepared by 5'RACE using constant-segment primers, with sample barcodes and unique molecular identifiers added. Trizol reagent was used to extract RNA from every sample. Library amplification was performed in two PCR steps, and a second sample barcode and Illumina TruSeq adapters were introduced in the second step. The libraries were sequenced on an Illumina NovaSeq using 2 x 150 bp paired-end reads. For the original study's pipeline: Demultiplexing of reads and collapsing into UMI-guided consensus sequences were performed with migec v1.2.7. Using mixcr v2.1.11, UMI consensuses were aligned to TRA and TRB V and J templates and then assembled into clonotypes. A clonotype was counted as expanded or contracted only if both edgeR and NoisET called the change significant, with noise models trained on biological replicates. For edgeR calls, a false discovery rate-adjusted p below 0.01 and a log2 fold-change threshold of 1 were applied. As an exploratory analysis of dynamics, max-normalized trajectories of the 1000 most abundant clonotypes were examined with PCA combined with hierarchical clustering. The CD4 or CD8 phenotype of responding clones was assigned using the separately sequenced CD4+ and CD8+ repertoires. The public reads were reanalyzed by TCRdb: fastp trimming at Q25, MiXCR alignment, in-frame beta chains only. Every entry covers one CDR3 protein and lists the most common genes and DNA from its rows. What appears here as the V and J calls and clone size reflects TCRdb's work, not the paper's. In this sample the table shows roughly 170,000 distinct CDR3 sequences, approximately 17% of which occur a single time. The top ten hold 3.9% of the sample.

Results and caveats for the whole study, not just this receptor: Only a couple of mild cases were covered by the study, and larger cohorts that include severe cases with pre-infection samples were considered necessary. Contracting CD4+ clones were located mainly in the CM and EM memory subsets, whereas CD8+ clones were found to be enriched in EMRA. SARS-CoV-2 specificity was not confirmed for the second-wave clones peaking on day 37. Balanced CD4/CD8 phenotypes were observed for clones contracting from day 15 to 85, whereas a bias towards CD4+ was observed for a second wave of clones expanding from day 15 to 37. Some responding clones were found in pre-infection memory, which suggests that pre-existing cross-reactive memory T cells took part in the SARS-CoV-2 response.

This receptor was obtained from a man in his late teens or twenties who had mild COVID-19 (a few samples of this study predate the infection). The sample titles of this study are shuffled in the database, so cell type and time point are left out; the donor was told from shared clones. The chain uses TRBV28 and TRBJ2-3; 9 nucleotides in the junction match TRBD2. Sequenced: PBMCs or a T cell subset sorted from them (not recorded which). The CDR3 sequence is CASSPQLAGSSDTQYF. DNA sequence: TGTGCCAGCAGTCCACAGCTAGCGGGGAGTTCAGATACGCAGTATTTT.